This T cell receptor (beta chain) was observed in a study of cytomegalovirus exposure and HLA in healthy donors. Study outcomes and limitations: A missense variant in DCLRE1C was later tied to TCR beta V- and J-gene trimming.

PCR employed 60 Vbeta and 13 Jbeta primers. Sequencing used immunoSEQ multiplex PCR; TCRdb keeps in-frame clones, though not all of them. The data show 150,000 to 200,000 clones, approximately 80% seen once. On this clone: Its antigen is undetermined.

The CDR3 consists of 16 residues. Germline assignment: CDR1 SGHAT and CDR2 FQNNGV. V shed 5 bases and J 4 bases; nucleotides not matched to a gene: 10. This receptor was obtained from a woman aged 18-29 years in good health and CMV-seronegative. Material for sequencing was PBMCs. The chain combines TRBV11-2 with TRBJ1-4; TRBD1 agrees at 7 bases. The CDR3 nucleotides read TGTGCCAGCAGCGTAGCGACGGGACAGCTTAATGAAAAACTGTTTTTT. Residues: CASSVATGQLNEKLFF.